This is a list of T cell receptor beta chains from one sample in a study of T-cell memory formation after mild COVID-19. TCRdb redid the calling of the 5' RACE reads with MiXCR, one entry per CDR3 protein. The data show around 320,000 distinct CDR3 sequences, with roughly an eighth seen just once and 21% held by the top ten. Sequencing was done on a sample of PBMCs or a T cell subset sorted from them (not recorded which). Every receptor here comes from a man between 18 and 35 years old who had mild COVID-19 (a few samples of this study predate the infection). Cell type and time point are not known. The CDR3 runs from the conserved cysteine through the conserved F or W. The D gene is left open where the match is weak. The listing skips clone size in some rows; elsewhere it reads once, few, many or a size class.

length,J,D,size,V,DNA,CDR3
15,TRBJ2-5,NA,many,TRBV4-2,TGTGCCAGCAGCCCAGGAGGGGGAAATACAGAGACCCAGTACTTC,CASSPGGGNTETQYF
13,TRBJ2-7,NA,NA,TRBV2,TGTGCCAGCAGTGAAAGGGGAGTATTGGAGCAGTACTTC,CASSERGVLEQYF
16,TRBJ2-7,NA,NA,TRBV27,TGTGCCAGCAGCCTCAACGTCGGGGTATGGCGATACGAGCAGTACTTC,CASSLNVGVWRYEQYF
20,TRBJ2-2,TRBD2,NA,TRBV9,TGTGCCAGCAGCCAAACCGGGACTAGCGGGGGGGCCAAGTACCCCGGGGAGCTGTTTTTT,CASSQTGTSGGAKYPGELFF
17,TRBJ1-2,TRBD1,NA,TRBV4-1,TGCGCCAGCAGCCAGCCGACAGGGTCTTTCGCTAACTATGGCTACACCTTC,CASSQPTGSFANYGYTF
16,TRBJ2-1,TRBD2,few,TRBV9,TGTGCCAGCAGCGTAAATGACCGGGGGGAAGGGGATGAGCAGTTCTTC,CASSVNDRGEGDEQFF
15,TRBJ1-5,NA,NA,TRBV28,TGTGCCAGCAGTGTCGGGCCCCATAGCAATCAGCCCCAGCATTTT,CASSVGPHSNQPQHF
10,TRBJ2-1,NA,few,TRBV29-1,TGCAGCCTTGGGGACAATGAGCAGTTCTTC,CSLGDNEQFF
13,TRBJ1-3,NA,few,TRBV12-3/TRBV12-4,TGTGCCGCTCGGGCAGGGCCAGGAAACACCATATATTTT,CAARAGPGNTIYF
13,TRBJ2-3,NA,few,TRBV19,TGTGCCAGTAGTATTGGTAGCACAGATACGCAGTATTTT,CASSIGSTDTQYF
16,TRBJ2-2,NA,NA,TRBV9,TGTGCCAGCAGCGTAAAGGCTCCAGACCTCACCGGGGAGCTGTTTTTT,CASSVKAPDLTGELFF
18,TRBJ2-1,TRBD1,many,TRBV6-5,TGTGCCAGCAAAGAACTCTTGACAGGGGGCTTCGGATACAATGAGCAGTTCTTC,CASKELLTGGFGYNEQFF
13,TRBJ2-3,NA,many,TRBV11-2,TGTGCCAGCTGTTGGGGCTACACAGATACGCAGTATTTT,CASCWGYTDTQYF
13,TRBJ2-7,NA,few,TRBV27,TGTGCCAGCAGTTTCGGCAGGGGATACGAGCAGTACTTC,CASSFGRGYEQYF
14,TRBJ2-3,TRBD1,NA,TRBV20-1,TGCAGTGCTAGGCCGGGACAGGGGGTGGATACGCAGTATTTT,CSARPGQGVDTQYF
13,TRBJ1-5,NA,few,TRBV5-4,TGTGCCAGCAGCACACCGGGGGGTGAGCCCCAGCATTTT,CASSTPGGEPQHF
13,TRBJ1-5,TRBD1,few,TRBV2,TGTGCCAGCAGTGCGACAGGGTTACAGCCCCAGCATTTT,CASSATGLQPQHF
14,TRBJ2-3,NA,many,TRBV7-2,TGTGCCAGCAGAGACCGGGACCTCACAGATACGCAGTATTTT,CASRDRDLTDTQYF